This T cell receptor (beta chain) appears in the sequencing data of a study of human T cells and chemical hapten exposure. Stated time point: patch test 1, 2 weeks after DPC sensitization. Treatment meaning: therapeutic diphenylcyclopropenone sensitization with weekly scalp DPC. TCRdb re-derived calls from the RACE reads in MiXCR, one entry per CDR3 protein. This table holds roughly 70,000 distinct CDR3 sequences, approximately 35% found once. The CDR3 contains 14 residues. Germline V lookup: CDR1 SEHNR, CDR2 FQNEAQ (reference sequence). The V end was cut by 8 bases, the J end by 0 bases, with 12 bases between.

This clonotype was sampled from a man between 35 and 55 years old with alopecia areata. Some clones in this sample may be carry-over from other donors' samples. This material consisted of whole blood, taken in connection with sensitization to the hapten diphenylcyclopropenone (DPC). The chain employs TRBV7-9 and TRBJ2-3; D call uncertain. CDR3: CASLAGGSTDTQYF. For the CDR3, the DNA is TGTGCCAGCCTCGCCGGCGGTAGCACAGATACGCAGTATTTT.